The sequence of this T cell receptor (beta chain) was determined in a study of T-cell memory formation after mild COVID-19. Findings and limits, study-wide: There were some responding clones in pre-infection memory, which suggested that cross-reactive memory had joined. CD4/CD8 balance characterized clones contracting day 15 to 85, and CD4+ skew characterized later expanders.

This clonotype was counted between two and nine times. What it binds is not known. Germline V lookup: CDR1 SQVTM, CDR2 ANQGSEA. V was trimmed by 1 base and J by 2 bases, leaving 12 bases between them. The CDR3 totals 14 residues. After 5'RACE with constant-segment primers, TCR alpha and TCR beta cDNA libraries carrying sample barcodes and UMIs were obtained. TCRdb redid the calling of the 5' RACE reads with MiXCR, one entry per CDR3 protein. The data hold about 400,000 distinct CDR3 sequences, with about an eighth observed a single time. The sample consisted of PBMCs or a T cell subset sorted from them (not recorded which). This receptor was taken from a man between 18 and 35 years old who had mild COVID-19 (a few samples of this study predate the infection). Cell type and time point are not known. The V call is TRBV29-1, the J call TRBJ2-7, with a possible D match to TRBD1 (5 bases). The CDR3 sequence: CSVEAGYGTYEQYF. The CDR3 DNA is TGCAGCGTTGAAGCAGGGTATGGAACCTACGAGCAGTACTTC.